This T cell receptor (beta chain) was observed in a study of blood T cell repertoires in COVID-19. Study-wide background: Sample material is recorded as cDNA or gDNA derived from T cells, B-cell-depleted T cells, or PBMCs.

Looked up from germline, CDR1 is MDHEN and CDR2 is SYDVKM. CDR3 size: 17 residues. V was pared by 2 bases and J by 1 base, with 17 bases between. Sequencing was performed with immunoSEQ multiplex PCR; in TCRdb, only in-frame clones are kept and a portion is missing. The sample has a few hundred thousand clones; about four fifths are singletons. Sample: peripheral blood. The TCR was taken from a young woman with acute or convalescent COVID-19. The rearrangement joins TRBV28 to TRBJ1-1; D gene uncertain. The CDR3 is CASSLPYLVKKNTEAFF. CDR3 bases: TGTGCCAGCAGTTTACCCTACCTCGTGAAGAAGAACACTGAAGCTTTCTTT. Full variable domain (remainder filled in from reference TRBV28 and TRBJ1-1): DVKVTQSSRYLVKRTGEKVFLECVQDMDHENMFWYRQDPGLGLRLIYFSYDVKMKEKGDIPEGYSVSREKKERFSLILESASTNQTSMYLCASSLPYLVKKNTEAFFGQGTRLTVV.